This T cell receptor (beta chain) was documented in a study of T cell repertoires in cytomegalovirus infection. In the study overall: CMV epitopes, recently identified HLA-C-restricted and well-studied HLA-B-restricted, were used. Public TCR beta signatures marked donors with CMV infection and the matching HLA.

Points from the study as a whole: Clonotypes of TCR beta that were HLA-C-restricted and CMV-specific dominated the ex vivo response.

The V end was cut by 2 bases, the J end by 0 bases, with 16 bases between. The CDR3 loop spans 17 amino acids. CDR1 is SGHVS and CDR2 is FQNEAQ in the germline V gene. TCRdb reprocessed the reads via MiXCR and lists one record per CDR3 protein. The table shows hundreds of thousands of distinct CDR3 sequences, with around 32% occurring only once. The sample holds many counts of this clonotype. The antigen remains undetermined. Sample: cultured CD8+ T cells from PBMCs, taken from culture after CMV antigen stimulation. This chain joins TRBV7-8 and TRBJ1-1; no definite D call. The TCR comes from a human donor in good health (CMV status not recorded). Some clones in this sample may be carry-over from other donors' samples. The chain's CDR3 is CASSLFPSASMNTEAFF. In DNA, the CDR3 is TGTGCCAGCAGCTTATTCCCATCAGCCAGTATGAACACTGAAGCTTTCTTT.